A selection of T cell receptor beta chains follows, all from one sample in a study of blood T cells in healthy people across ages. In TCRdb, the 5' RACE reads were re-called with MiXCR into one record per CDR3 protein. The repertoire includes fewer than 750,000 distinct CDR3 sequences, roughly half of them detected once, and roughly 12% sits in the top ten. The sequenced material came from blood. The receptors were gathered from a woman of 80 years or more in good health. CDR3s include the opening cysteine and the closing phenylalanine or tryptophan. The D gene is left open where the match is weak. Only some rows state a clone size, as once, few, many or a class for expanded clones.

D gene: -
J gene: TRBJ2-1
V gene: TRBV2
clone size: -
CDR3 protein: CASRQGVAGYNEQFF
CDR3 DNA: TGTGCCAGCAGACAGGGGGTAGCGGGGTACAATGAGCAGTTCTTC

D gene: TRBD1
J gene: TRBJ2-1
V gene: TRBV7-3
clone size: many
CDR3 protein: CASSLTPIGTGYNEQFF
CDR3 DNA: TGTGCCAGCAGCTTAACCCCCATCGGGACAGGGTACAATGAGCAGTTCTTC

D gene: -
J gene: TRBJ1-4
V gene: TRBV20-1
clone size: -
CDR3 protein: CSARWQGNEKLFF
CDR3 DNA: TGCAGTGCTAGATGGCAGGGGAATGAAAAACTGTTTTTT

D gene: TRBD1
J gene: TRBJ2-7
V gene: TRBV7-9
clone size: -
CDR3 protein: CASSGTENNEQYF
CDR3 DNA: TGTGCCAGCAGTGGGACAGAGAACAATGAGCAGTACTTC

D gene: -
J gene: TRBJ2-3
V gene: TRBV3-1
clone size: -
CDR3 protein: CASSQDTTGTRSGWDTQYF
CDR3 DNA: TGTGCCAGCAGCCAAGATACGACCGGGACCCGAAGCGGCTGGGATACGCAGTATTTT

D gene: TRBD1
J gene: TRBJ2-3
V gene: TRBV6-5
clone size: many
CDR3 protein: CASSFIIPGTGESTDTQYF
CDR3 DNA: TGTGCCAGCAGTTTTATTATACCCGGGACAGGGGAGAGCACAGATACGCAGTATTTT

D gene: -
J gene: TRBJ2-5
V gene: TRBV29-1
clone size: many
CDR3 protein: CSALTGMYQETQYF
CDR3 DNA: TGCAGCGCCCTGACAGGCATGTACCAAGAGACCCAGTACTTC

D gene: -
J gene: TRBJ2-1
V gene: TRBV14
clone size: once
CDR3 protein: CASSQDWATKQFF
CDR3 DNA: TGTGCCAGCAGCCAAGATTGGGCGACTAAGCAGTTCTTC

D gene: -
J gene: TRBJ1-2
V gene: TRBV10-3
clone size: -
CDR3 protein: CAISEGAGSGSGYTF
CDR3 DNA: TGTGCCATCAGTGAGGGGGCAGGGTCCGGGAGTGGCTACACCTTC

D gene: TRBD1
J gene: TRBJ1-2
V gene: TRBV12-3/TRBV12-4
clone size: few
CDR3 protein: CASSLNRGRGYTF
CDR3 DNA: TGTGCCAGCAGTTTAAACAGGGGTCGCGGCTACACCTTC

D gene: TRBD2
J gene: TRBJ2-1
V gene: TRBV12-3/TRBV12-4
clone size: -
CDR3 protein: CASSPRTSGSGEQFF
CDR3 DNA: TGTGCCAGCAGTCCCCGGACTAGCGGGAGTGGTGAGCAGTTCTTC

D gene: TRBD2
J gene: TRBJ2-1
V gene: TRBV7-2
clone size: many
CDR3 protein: CASTLAVAYNEQFF
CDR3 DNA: TGTGCCAGCACACTAGCGGTAGCCTACAATGAGCAGTTCTTC

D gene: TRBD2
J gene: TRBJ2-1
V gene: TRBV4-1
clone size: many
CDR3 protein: CASSPERGLVTDEQFF
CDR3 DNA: TGCGCCAGCAGCCCGGAGAGGGGACTAGTTACGGATGAGCAGTTCTTC

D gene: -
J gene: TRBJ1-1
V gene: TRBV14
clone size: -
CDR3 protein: CASSRGALNTEAFF
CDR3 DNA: TGTGCCAGCAGCCGAGGGGCATTGAACACTGAAGCTTTCTTT

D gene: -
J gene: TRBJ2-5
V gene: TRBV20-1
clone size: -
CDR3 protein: CSAVNWGETQYF
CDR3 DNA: TGCAGTGCTGTGAACTGGGGAGAGACCCAGTACTTC

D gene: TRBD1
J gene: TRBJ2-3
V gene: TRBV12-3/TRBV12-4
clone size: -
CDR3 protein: CASSLRGSGTDTQYF
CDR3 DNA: TGTGCCAGCAGTCTCAGGGGGTCGGGCACAGATACGCAGTATTTT

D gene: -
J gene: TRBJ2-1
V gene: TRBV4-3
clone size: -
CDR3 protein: CASSQVSGVDEQFF
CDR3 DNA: TGCGCCAGCAGCCAAGTCTCAGGGGTCGATGAGCAGTTCTTC

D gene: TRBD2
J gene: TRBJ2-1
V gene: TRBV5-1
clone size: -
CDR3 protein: CASSLELAGGPWEQFF
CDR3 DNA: TGCGCCAGCAGCTTGGAACTAGCGGGAGGGCCTTGGGAGCAGTTCTTC

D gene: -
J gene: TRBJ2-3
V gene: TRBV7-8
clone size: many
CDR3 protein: CASSFKQKFTDTQYF
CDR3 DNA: TGTGCCAGCAGCTTCAAGCAGAAGTTCACAGATACGCAGTATTTT

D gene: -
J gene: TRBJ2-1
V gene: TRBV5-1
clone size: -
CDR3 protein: CASSWDLGTYNEQFF
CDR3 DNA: TGCGCCAGCAGCTGGGATCTCGGGACCTACAATGAGCAGTTCTTC

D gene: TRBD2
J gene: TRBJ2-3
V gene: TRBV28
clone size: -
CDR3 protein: CASSFGLAGGPDTQYF
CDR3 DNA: TGTGCCAGCAGTTTCGGACTAGCGGGAGGGCCCGATACGCAGTATTTT

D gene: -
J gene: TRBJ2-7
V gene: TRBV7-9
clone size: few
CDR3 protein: CASSPDIQTRAYEQYF
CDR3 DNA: TGTGCCAGCAGCCCCGATATTCAAACCAGGGCCTACGAGCAGTACTTC

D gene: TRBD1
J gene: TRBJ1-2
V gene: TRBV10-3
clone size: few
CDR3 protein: CATGAGQDPYGYTF
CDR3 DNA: TGTGCCACCGGAGCGGGACAGGACCCTTATGGCTACACCTTC

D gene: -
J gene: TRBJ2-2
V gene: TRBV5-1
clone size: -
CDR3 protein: CASSFNSGLDTGELFF
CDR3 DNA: TGCGCCAGCAGCTTTAACTCGGGGCTGGACACCGGGGAGCTGTTTTTT

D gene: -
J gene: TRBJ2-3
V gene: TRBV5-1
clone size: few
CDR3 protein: CASSSPFGGQERTDTQYF
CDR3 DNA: TGCGCCAGCAGCTCCCCGTTCGGAGGGCAGGAAAGGACAGATACGCAGTATTTT

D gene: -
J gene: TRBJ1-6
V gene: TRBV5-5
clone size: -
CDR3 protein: CASSVVRFNSPLHF
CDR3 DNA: TGTGCCAGCAGCGTGGTTAGATTTAATTCACCCCTCCACTTT

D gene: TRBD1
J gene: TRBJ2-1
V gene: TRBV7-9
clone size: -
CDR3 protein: CASSLAKTGIDEQFF
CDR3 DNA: TGTGCCAGCAGCTTAGCGAAGACAGGGATCGATGAGCAGTTCTTC

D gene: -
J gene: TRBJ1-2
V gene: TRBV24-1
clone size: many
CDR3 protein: CATSDAEGYGYTF
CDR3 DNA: TGTGCCACCAGTGATGCTGAGGGATATGGCTACACCTTC

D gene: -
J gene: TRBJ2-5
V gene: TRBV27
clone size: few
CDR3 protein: CASSLAWQAQETQYF
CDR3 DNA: TGTGCCAGCAGTTTAGCATGGCAGGCACAAGAGACCCAGTACTTC

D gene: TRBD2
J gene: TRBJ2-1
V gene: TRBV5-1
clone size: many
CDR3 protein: CASSLPVAGGPGEQFF
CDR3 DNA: TGCGCCAGCAGTCTCCCCGTAGCGGGAGGGCCCGGTGAGCAGTTCTTC

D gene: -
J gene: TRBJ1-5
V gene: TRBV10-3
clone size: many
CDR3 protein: CAISGSNQPQHF
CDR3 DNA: TGTGCCATCAGTGGAAGCAATCAGCCCCAGCATTTT

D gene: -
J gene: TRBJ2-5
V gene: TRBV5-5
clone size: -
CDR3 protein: CASSPLFGGMMEETQYF
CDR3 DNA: TGTGCCAGCAGCCCCCTCTTTGGAGGGATGATGGAAGAGACCCAGTACTTC

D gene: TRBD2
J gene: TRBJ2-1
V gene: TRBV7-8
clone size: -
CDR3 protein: CASSRGMPLAGGYEQFF
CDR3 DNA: TGTGCCAGCAGCCGGGGCATGCCTTTAGCGGGAGGTTATGAGCAGTTCTTC

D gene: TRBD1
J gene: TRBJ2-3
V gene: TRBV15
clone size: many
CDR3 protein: CATSIDRADTQYF
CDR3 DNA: TGTGCCACCAGCATAGACAGGGCGGATACGCAGTATTTT

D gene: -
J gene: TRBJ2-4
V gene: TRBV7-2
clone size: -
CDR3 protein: CASSYGSIKNIQYF
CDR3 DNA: TGTGCCAGCAGTTACGGGTCGATCAAAAACATTCAGTACTTC

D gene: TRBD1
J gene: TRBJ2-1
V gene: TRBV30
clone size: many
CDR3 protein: CAWRTGYNEQFF
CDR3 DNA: TGTGCCTGGAGGACAGGGTACAATGAGCAGTTCTTC

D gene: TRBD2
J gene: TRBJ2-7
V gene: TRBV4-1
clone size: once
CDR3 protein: CASSQSVGRGYEQYF
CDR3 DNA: TGCGCCAGCAGCCAAAGCGTAGGGCGGGGGTACGAGCAGTACTTC

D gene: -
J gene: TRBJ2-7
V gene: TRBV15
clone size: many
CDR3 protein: CATSRDLGFTYEQYF
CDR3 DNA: TGTGCCACCAGCAGAGATCTGGGGTTCACCTACGAGCAGTACTTC

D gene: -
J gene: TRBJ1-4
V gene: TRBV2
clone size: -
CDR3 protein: CASRGAHEKLFF
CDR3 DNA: TGTGCCAGCAGGGGGGCGCACGAAAAACTGTTTTTT

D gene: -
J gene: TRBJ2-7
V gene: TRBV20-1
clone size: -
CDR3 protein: CSARAGGGTRRSEQYF
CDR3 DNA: TGCAGTGCTAGAGCAGGTGGAGGGACCCGACGTAGTGAGCAGTACTTC

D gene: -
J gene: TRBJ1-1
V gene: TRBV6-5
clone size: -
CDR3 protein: CASSYGEGRPNTEAFF
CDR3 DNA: TGTGCCAGCAGTTACGGCGAAGGCAGACCTAACACTGAAGCTTTCTTT

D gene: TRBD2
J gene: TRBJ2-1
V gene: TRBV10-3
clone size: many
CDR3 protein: CAIGTDSSGGDPYEQFF
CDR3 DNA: TGTGCCATCGGAACCGATTCTAGCGGGGGGGACCCGTATGAGCAGTTCTTC

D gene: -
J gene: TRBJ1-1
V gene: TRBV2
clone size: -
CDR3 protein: CASSVQGTENTEAFF
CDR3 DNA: TGTGCCAGCAGCGTACAGGGCACCGAGAACACTGAAGCTTTCTTT

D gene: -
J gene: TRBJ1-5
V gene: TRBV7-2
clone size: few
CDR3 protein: CASSLEERGGQPQHF
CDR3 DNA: TGTGCCAGCAGCTTAGAAGAGAGGGGAGGTCAGCCCCAGCATTTT

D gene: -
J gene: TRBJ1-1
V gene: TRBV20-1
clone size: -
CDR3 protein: CSARDPGAQVNTEAFF
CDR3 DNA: TGCAGTGCTAGAGATCCGGGCGCCCAGGTGAACACTGAAGCTTTCTTT

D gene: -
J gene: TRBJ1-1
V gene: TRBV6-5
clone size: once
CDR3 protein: CASTPLQNTEAFF
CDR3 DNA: TGTGCCAGCACTCCACTCCAGAACACTGAAGCTTTCTTT

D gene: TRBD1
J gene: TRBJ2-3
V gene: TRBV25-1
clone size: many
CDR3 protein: CASSETDRVGDTQYF
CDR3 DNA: TGTGCCAGCAGTGAAACCGACAGGGTTGGGGATACGCAGTATTTT

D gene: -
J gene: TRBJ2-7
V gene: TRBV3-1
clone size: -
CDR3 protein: CASSFFSNYEQYF
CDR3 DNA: TGTGCCAGCAGCTTTTTCTCGAACTACGAGCAGTACTTC

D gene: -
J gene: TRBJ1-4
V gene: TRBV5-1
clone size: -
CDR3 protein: CASSLHGATNEKLFF
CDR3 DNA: TGCGCCAGCAGCTTGCATGGGGCAACTAATGAAAAACTGTTTTTT

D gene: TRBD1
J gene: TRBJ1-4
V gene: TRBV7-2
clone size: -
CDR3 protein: CASSLWTGQGEKLFF
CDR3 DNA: TGTGCCAGCAGCTTGTGGACAGGGCAGGGGGAAAAACTGTTTTTT

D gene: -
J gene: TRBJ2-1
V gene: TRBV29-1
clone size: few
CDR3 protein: CSGGGSPYNEQFF
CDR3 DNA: TGCAGCGGTGGGGGGTCCCCCTACAATGAGCAGTTCTTC

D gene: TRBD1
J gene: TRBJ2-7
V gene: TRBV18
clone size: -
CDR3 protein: CASSLLGTGANEQYF
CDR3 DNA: TGTGCCAGCTCTCTTTTAGGGACAGGGGCCAACGAGCAGTACTTC

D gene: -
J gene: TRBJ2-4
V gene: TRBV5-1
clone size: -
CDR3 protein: CASSPEGTNLAKNIQYF
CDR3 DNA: TGCGCCAGCAGCCCGGAGGGGACGAACCTAGCCAAAAACATTCAGTACTTC

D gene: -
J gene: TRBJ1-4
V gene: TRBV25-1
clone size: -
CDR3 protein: CASSSWGALGNEKLFF
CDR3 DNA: TGTGCCAGCAGTAGTTGGGGGGCGCTGGGAAATGAAAAACTGTTTTTT

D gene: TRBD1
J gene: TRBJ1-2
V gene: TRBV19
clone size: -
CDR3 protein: CASKKDRANYGYTF
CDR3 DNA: TGTGCCAGTAAGAAGGACAGGGCTAACTATGGCTACACCTTC